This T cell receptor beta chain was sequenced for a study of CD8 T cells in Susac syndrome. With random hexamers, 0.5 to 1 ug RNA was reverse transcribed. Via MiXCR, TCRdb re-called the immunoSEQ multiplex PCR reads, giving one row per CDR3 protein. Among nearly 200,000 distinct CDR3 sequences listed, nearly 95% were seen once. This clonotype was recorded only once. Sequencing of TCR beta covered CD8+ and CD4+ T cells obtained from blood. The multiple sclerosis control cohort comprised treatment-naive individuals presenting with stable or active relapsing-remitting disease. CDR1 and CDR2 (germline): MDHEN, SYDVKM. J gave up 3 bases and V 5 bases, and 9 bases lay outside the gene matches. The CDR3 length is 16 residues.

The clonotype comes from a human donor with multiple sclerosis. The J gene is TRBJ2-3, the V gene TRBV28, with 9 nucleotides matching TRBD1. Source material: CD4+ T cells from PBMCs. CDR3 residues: CASSLVGTGTTDTQYF. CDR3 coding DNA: TGTGCCAGCAGTCTAGTTGGGACAGGGACGACAGATACGCAGTATTTT.